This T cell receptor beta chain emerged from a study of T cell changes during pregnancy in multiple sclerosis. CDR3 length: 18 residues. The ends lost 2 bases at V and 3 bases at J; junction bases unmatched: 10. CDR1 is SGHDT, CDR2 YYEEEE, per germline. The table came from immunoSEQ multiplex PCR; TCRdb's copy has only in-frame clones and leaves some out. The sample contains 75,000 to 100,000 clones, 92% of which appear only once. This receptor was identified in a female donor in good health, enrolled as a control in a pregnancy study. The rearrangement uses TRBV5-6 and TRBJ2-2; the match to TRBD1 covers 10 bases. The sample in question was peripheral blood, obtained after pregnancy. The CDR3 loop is CASSFRDRGEIYTGELFF. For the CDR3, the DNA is TGTGCCAGCAGCTTTAGGGACAGGGGAGAGATTTACACCGGGGAGCTGTTTTTT.